This TCR beta chain was found in a study of blood T cell repertoires in COVID-19. Study-level information: COVID-19 samples, acute and convalescent, were from the United States, Italy and Spain.

The ends lost 0 bases at V and 1 base at J; junction bases unmatched: 3. The CDR3 is 16 residues long. CDR1 and CDR2 (germline): GTSNPN, SVGIG (reference sequence). Repertoires were generated with immunoSEQ multiplex PCR, while TCRdb's copy carries only in-frame clones and drops some. The sample lists approximately 210,000 clones, around 90% occurring once. This clone was observed once. The chain combines TRBV30 with TRBJ2-6; 7 bases align to TRBD2. The source is a man aged 70 or older with acute or convalescent COVID-19. Source material: peripheral blood. The CDR3 loop reads CAWSVLGGSGANVLTF. CDR3 nucleotides: TGTGCCTGGAGTGTACTCGGGGGGTCTGGGGCCAACGTCCTGACTTTC.